Described below is a single T cell receptor (beta chain) sequence and its context. A much larger clone lies one base from this, so it may be a read error. With a J-beta primer mix and a sample-barcoded 5' primer, a second PCR ran about 7 to 12 cycles. Each CDR3 protein gets one entry after TCRdb re-called the 5' RACE reads with MiXCR. Of 660,000 or so distinct CDR3 sequences listed, roughly 50% are singletons. This CDR3 contains 17 residues. Per the germline V gene, CDR1 is KGHSH and CDR2 is LQKENI. The source of the sample is a study of blood T cells in healthy people across ages. Sequenced sample: blood. The chain combines TRBV18 with TRBJ2-6; 7 bases map to TRBD1. The TCR comes from a man aged 55 to 70 in good health. The CDR3 nucleotides read TGTGTCAGCTCACCAAAAGAGACAGGGTATGGGGCCAACGTCCTGACTTTC. This encodes CVSSPKETGYGANVLTF. The entire variable domain, with the rest obtained from reference TRBV18 and TRBJ2-6, is as follows: NAGVMQNPRHLVRRRGQEARLRCSPMKGHSHVYWYRQLPEEGLKFMVYLQKENIIDESGMPKERFSAEFPKEGPSILRIQQVVRGDSAAYFCVSSPKETGYGANVLTFGAGSRLTVL.